The rows below give T cell receptor beta chains drawn from one sample of a study of blood T cells in healthy people across ages. In TCRdb, the 5' RACE reads were re-called with MiXCR into one record per CDR3 protein. Of 600,000 or so distinct CDR3 sequences in the sample, approximately 21% are singletons; the top ten hold approximately 3.7%. The source material was blood. These receptor sequences come from a man between 65 and 80 years old in good health. Each CDR3 is given with its conserved first and last residue. A D gene is named only where the DNA matches it firmly. Clone size is shown for a subset of rows, as once, few, many or a class of expanded clone.

D gene	V gene	J gene	clone size	CDR3 length	CDR3 protein	CDR3 DNA
TRBD2	TRBV6-5	TRBJ2-7	many	15	CASSRGTSGSYEQYF	TGTGCCAGCTCACGGGGGACTAGCGGAAGCTACGAGCAGTACTTC
-	TRBV12-3/TRBV12-4	TRBJ2-7	few	13	CASSIPPEAKQYF	TGTGCCAGCAGTATACCACCAGAGGCTAAGCAGTACTTC
-	TRBV12-3/TRBV12-4	TRBJ1-2	few	12	CASSGGSYGYTF	TGTGCCAGCAGTGGTGGGAGCTATGGCTACACCTTC
-	TRBV2	TRBJ2-1	-	14	CASSDLEGRNEQFF	TGTGCCAGCAGTGACCTAGAAGGGCGCAATGAGCAGTTCTTC
TRBD1	TRBV12-5	TRBJ2-7	-	14	CASGPGQGTAEQYF	TGTGCTAGTGGTCCCGGACAGGGGACGGCCGAGCAGTACTTC
TRBD1	TRBV6-1	TRBJ2-7	few	12	CATTTGGYEQYF	TGTGCCACGACGACAGGGGGCTACGAGCAGTACTTC
-	TRBV12-3/TRBV12-4	TRBJ1-5	-	15	CASSIRDAINQPQHF	TGTGCCAGCAGTATCCGGGACGCAATAAATCAGCCCCAGCATTTT
-	TRBV28	TRBJ2-3	-	11	CAAEGGPRQYF	TGTGCCGCGGAGGGAGGCCCTAGGCAGTATTTT
TRBD2	TRBV2	TRBJ2-3	few	17	CASRKRLAGGRTDTQYF	TGTGCCAGCAGGAAGAGGTTAGCGGGAGGACGAACAGATACGCAGTATTTT
TRBD2	TRBV13	TRBJ2-1	-	14	CASSPAGPYNEQFF	TGTGCCAGCAGCCCAGCGGGGCCTTACAATGAGCAGTTCTTC
TRBD1	TRBV7-2	TRBJ2-5	many	15	CASRTGTAAQETQYF	TGTGCCAGCAGGACCGGGACAGCAGCCCAAGAGACCCAGTACTTC
TRBD1	TRBV10-2	TRBJ1-2	few	14	CASSTGTDNYGYTF	TGCGCCAGCAGCACAGGGACAGATAACTATGGCTACACCTTC
TRBD1	TRBV20-1	TRBJ2-7	few	14	CSAGDSLSSYEQYF	TGCAGTGCGGGGGACAGCCTGTCATCCTACGAGCAGTACTTC
-	TRBV6-1	TRBJ1-3	-	15	CASSEAPNFGNTIYF	TGTGCCAGCAGTGAGGCCCCTAACTTTGGAAACACCATATATTTT
-	TRBV20-1	TRBJ1-6	-	13	CSAIGNYNSPLHF	TGCAGTGCTATAGGGAATTATAATTCACCCCTCCACTTT
-	TRBV24-1	TRBJ2-5	many	12	CATSNPGETQYF	TGTGCCACCAGCAATCCAGGAGAGACCCAGTACTTC
-	TRBV7-9	TRBJ1-1	few	14	CASSFEGGITEAFF	TGTGCCAGCAGCTTCGAAGGGGGAATTACTGAAGCTTTCTTT
-	TRBV28	TRBJ2-6	few	16	CASRAGSFSGANVLTF	TGTGCCAGCAGGGCAGGGAGTTTCTCTGGGGCCAACGTCCTGACTTTC
-	TRBV3-1	TRBJ1-3	many	14	CASSQQGSGNTIYF	TGTGCCAGCAGCCAACAGGGCTCTGGAAACACCATATATTTT
TRBD1	TRBV10-3	TRBJ2-7	-	15	CAISGGGQGNYEQYF	TGTGCCATCTCAGGGGGAGGACAGGGGAACTACGAGCAGTACTTC
-	TRBV6-1	TRBJ2-5	-	14	CASSDPGGPETQYF	TGTGCCAGCAGTGACCCTGGAGGGCCGGAGACCCAGTACTTC
-	TRBV10-3	TRBJ2-5	-	13	CAISDGVQETQYF	TGTGCCATCAGTGATGGGGTGCAAGAGACCCAGTACTTC
TRBD1	TRBV5-1	TRBJ2-5	few	15	CASSPTDRVRETQYF	TGCGCCAGCAGCCCTACCGACAGGGTCAGGGAGACCCAGTACTTC
TRBD2	TRBV5-1	TRBJ2-7	-	16	CASSLIISGGIGEQYF	TGCGCCAGCAGCTTGATCATTAGCGGGGGTATCGGCGAGCAGTACTTC
-	TRBV9	TRBJ2-3	few	14	CASSVSVNTDTQYF	TGTGCCAGCAGCGTTAGCGTAAACACAGATACGCAGTATTTT
-	TRBV29-1	TRBJ2-7	-	12	CSVVQSTYEQYF	TGCAGCGTTGTTCAGTCAACCTACGAGCAGTACTTC
TRBD1	TRBV19	TRBJ1-4	-	15	CASSHRDSLNEKLFF	TGTGCCAGTAGCCACCGGGACAGTCTCAATGAAAAACTGTTTTTT
-	TRBV3-1	TRBJ1-2	few	14	CASSQDGQIYGYTF	TGTGCCAGCAGCCAAGATGGACAGATTTATGGCTACACCTTC
TRBD1	TRBV6-5	TRBJ2-2	few	15	CASSLTGSATGELFF	TGTGCCAGCAGCTTGACAGGGTCGGCCACCGGGGAGCTGTTTTTT
-	TRBV12-3/TRBV12-4	TRBJ2-2	-	14	CASSLGGIAGELFF	TGTGCCAGCAGTTTGGGAGGCATCGCCGGGGAGCTGTTTTTT
TRBD1	TRBV16	TRBJ2-4	few	15	CASSQSAGQGSIQYF	TGTGCCAGCAGCCAATCTGCCGGACAGGGTAGCATTCAGTACTTC
TRBD2	TRBV7-9	TRBJ2-1	few	15	CASSLERERHLEQFF	TGTGCCAGCAGCTTAGAGCGGGAGAGGCATTTAGAGCAGTTCTTC
-	TRBV7-6	TRBJ2-1	-	17	CASSLVGVKSFDNEQFF	TGTGCCAGCAGCTTAGTGGGGGTGAAGAGTTTTGACAATGAGCAGTTCTTC